This TCR beta chain was identified in a study of cytomegalovirus exposure and HLA in healthy donors. Study-level results: First-cohort TCR clusters tended to co-occur in the approximately 110 validation repertoires, a later analysis found. As confirmed in vitro, a few CMV-associated chains were specific for CMV antigens.

Sequencing used immunoSEQ multiplex PCR; TCRdb keeps in-frame clones, though not all of them. The sample lists hundreds of thousands of clones, 86% occurring once. CDR1 and CDR2 (germline): WSHSY, SAAADI. The CDR3 covers 12 residues. V shed 5 bases and J shed 4 bases, with 9 bases lying between them. This clone has a handful of counts. What it binds is not known. The sequence was obtained from a woman between 18 and 30 years old in good health and CMV-seronegative. This chain connects TRBV10-2 to TRBJ2-7; D may be TRBD1 (5 bases). Sequencing used PBMCs. CDR3 in amino acids: CASSQTEYEQYF. CDR3 sequence (DNA): TGCGCCAGCAGTCAGACAGAATACGAGCAGTACTTC.